This TCR beta chain is drawn from a study of cytotoxic CD8 clonotypes in ibrutinib-treated CLL. About the study: Partial responses numbered roughly 25 and complete responses 2; after a median about 72 months, about 14 stayed remitted and 12 progressed. Study-level findings and limits: Clonality increased with ibrutinib response but returned toward baseline at progression. Baseline clonality was higher than in age-matched healthy donors and moved in step with circulating CD8+ T-cell counts.

CDR3 length: 14 residues. Germline CDR1 SGHDT, CDR2 YYEEEE. The V and J ends lost 8 bases and 0 bases respectively, with 11 bases between them. This clone was observed a handful of times. Its antigen is undetermined. Generated by immunoSEQ multiplex PCR, the TCRdb table keeps only in-frame clones and is missing some. The sample includes 58,000 or so clones, 57% of them seen just once. The sequence derives from a human donor with chronic lymphocytic leukemia. This sample comprised PBMCs, obtained after 12 months of ibrutinib treatment. The gene calls are TRBV5-6 and TRBJ1-4; D gene ambiguous. CDR3 in DNA: TGTGCCAGTCATACCTATGCAACTAATGAAAAACTGTTTTTT. It translates to CASHTYATNEKLFF.